This is a list of T cell receptor beta chains from one sample in a study of blood T cell repertoires in COVID-19. TCRdb's copy holds only in-frame clones and misses some; the assay was immunoSEQ multiplex PCR. Of fewer than 450,000 clones in the sample, roughly 87% are singletons; the top ten hold more than 0.8%. The sequencing input was PBMCs or T cells enriched from blood (not recorded which). The receptors derive from a woman aged 25 to 39 who had recovered from COVID-19. CDR3s include the opening cysteine and the closing phenylalanine or tryptophan.

TRBV30	TRBJ1-4	13	CAWSTRQGGKLFF
TRBV30	TRBJ2-2	15	CAWKRGGVSTGELFF
TRBV7-9	TRBJ1-5	13	CASSLGGGRPQHF
TRBV19	TRBJ2-5	13	CASSIQGGETQYF
TRBV28	TRBJ1-2	13	CASSRPGVYGYTF
TRBV5-1	TRBJ2-7	16	CASSLGDRGSPYEQYF
TRBV4-1	TRBJ2-7	14	CASSQVMGDHEQYF
TRBV7-8	TRBJ1-3	15	CASSLDRYSGNTIYF
TRBV4-1	TRBJ1-4	18	CASSQGDRAQIVNEKLFF
TRBV10-3	TRBJ2-3	13	CAIRSSGEDTQYF
TRBV6-6	TRBJ1-5	13	CASTRGWDQPQHF
TRBV15	TRBJ1-5	16	CATSRVGGGGNQPQHF
TRBV4-1	TRBJ1-2	14	CASSQDPGAHGYTF
TRBV30	TRBJ2-5	13	CAWDRGIWETQYF
TRBV27	TRBJ2-1	15	CASSLRGGIGNEQFF
TRBV7-9	TRBJ1-1	13	CASSLGQATEAFF
TRBV2	TRBJ1-2	13	CASSEWQGRGYTF
TRBV5-4	TRBJ1-2	15	CASSSPTGSRYGYTF
TRBV3-1/TRBV3-2	TRBJ1-1	16	CASSLGAGRMNTEAFF
TRBV28	TRBJ2-1	16	CASSPGILAGANEQFF
TRBV30	TRBJ1-2	12	CAWSSTGNGYTF
TRBV9	TRBJ1-1	14	CASSGSTGFRGAFF
TRBV4-1	TRBJ2-7	14	CASSPTETFYEQYF
TRBV3-1/TRBV3-2	TRBJ2-3	16	CASSLSRGRVPDTQYF
TRBV28	TRBJ1-1	13	CASRWTGGTEAFF
TRBV5-1	TRBJ2-3	14	CASSPGLATDTQYF
TRBV27	TRBJ1-6	14	CASSPRGGGSPLHF